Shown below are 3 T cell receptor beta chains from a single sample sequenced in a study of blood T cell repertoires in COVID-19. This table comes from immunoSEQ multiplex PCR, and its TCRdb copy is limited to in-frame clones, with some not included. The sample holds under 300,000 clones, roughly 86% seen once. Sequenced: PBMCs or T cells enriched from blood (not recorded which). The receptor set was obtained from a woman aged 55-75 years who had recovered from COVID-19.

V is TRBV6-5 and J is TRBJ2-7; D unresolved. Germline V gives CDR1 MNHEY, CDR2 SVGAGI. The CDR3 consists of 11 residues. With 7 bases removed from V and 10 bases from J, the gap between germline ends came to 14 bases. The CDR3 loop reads CASKEETNQYF. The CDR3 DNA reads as TGTGCCAGCAAGGAAGAAACTAACCAGTACTTC.

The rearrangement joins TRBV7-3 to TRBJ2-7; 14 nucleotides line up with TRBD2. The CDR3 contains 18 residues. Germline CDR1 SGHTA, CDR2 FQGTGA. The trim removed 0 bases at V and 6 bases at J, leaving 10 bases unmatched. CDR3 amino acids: CASSLTGTSGRGGGEQYF. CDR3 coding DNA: TGTGCCAGCAGCTTAACGGGGACTAGCGGGAGAGGGGGCGGCGAGCAGTACTTC.

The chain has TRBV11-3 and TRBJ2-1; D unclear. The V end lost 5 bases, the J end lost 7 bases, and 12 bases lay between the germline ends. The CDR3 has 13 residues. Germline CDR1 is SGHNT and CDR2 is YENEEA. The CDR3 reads CASSASIGNEQFF. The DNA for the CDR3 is TGTGCCAGCAGCGCTAGTATCGGGAATGAGCAGTTCTTC.